The 24 T cell receptor beta chains presented below share a single source sample, sequenced in a study of T cell responses to AZD1222 COVID-19 vaccine. TCRdb's copy holds only in-frame clones and misses some; the assay was immunoSEQ multiplex PCR. The table has around 110,000 clones, roughly 84% seen once; the top ten hold around 7%. The input for sequencing was peripheral blood, taken on day 0 of AZD1222 vaccination. These receptors came from an adult in good health.

The genes are TRBV6-5 and TRBJ1-2, with a weak D call TRBD1 (5 bases). The germline CDR1 and CDR2 sequences are MNHEY and SVGAGI. V shed 4 bases and J shed 4 bases, with 10 bases lying between them. This CDR3 region has 13 residues. In nucleotides, the CDR3 is TGTGCCAGCAGTTTGGGGCGCTCCTATGGCTACACCTTC. Amino acids: CASSLGRSYGYTF.

The J gene is TRBJ2-3, the V gene TRBV5-4, with a possible D match to TRBD2 (6 bases). CDR1 is SGHNT, CDR2 YYREEE, per germline (reference sequence). The CDR3 runs 14 residues. Trimming removed 0 bases from V and 2 bases from J, with 7 bases in between. The CDR3 sequence is CASSLVAVTDTQYF. The CDR3 DNA reads TGTGCCAGCAGCTTGGTAGCGGTCACAGATACGCAGTATTTT.

CDR3 coding DNA: TGTGCCAGCAGTCCACCCCCTTCGGACACTGAAGCTTTCTTT. The encoded protein is CASSPPPSDTEAFF. The chain has TRBV27 and TRBJ1-1, with no clear D. The V gene lost 5 bases and the J gene lost 3 bases, with 13 bases spanning the gap. The CDR3 spans 14 residues. In germline, CDR1 is MNHEY, CDR2 SMNVEV (reference sequence).

The gene calls are TRBV24-1 and TRBJ1-5; no reliable D call. Germline assignment: CDR1 KGHDR and CDR2 SFDVKD. The CDR3 is 12 amino acids. Trimming removed 4 bases at V and 9 bases at J, with 9 bases between. The CDR3 region is CATSESVGPQHF. Here the CDR3 DNA reads TGTGCCACCAGTGAGTCAGTGGGGCCCCAGCATTTT.

DNA for the CDR3: TGTGCCAGCAGCGCCGTTGTGAACACTGAAGCTTTCTTT. This sequence encodes CASSAVVNTEAFF. The chain has TRBV13 and TRBJ1-1, with D hard to call. Between the trimmed V and J ends, which lost 5 bases and 0 bases, there was a span of 7 bases. The CDR3 covers 13 residues. In germline, CDR1 is PRHDT, CDR2 FYEKMQ (reference sequence). Supplemented by reference TRBV13 and TRBJ1-1, the full variable domain reads AAGVIQSPRHLIKEKRETATLKCYPIPRHDTVYWYQQGPGQDPQFLISFYEKMQSDKGSIPDRFSAQQFSDYHSELNMSSLELGDSALYFCASSAVVNTEAFFGQGTRLTVV.

The CDR3 is CASSLGLAGQETQYF. In DNA form, the CDR3 reads TGTGCCAGCAGCTTGGGACTAGCGGGGCAAGAGACCCAGTACTTC. The rearrangement uses TRBV5-8 and TRBJ2-5; 11 bases agree with TRBD2. Germline CDR1 SGHTS, CDR2 YDEGEE. CDR3 length: 15 amino acids. V lost 0 bases and J lost 2; bases outside the gene matches: 0.

The V and J genes are TRBV6-5 and TRBJ2-1; 8 bases are shared with TRBD2. The germline V gene encodes CDR1 MNHEY and CDR2 SVGAGI. This CDR3 has 15 amino acids. V shed 6 bases, J shed 6 bases, and the junction held 10 bases outside the gene matches. The CDR3, as DNA: TGTGCCAGCAGAATAAATAGCGGGGTATTCAATGAGCAGTTCTTC. This sequence encodes CASRINSGVFNEQFF.

This clone showed up just a few times. The chain joins TRBV7-9 to TRBJ1-2, with 10 bases that match TRBD1. The trim removed 6 bases at V and 4 bases at J, leaving 11 bases unmatched. CDR3 size: 16 residues. The germline V gene encodes CDR1 SEHNR and CDR2 FQNEAQ (reference sequence). CDR3 in DNA: TGTGCCAGCAGTCCAGGCGGGACAGGGGCCCTCTATGGCTACACCTTC. Translated: CASSPGGTGALYGYTF.

The gene calls are TRBV27 and TRBJ2-7; 10 bases fit TRBD2. The CDR3 loop spans 14 amino acids. Per the germline V gene, CDR1 is MNHEY and CDR2 is SMNVEV (reference sequence). Germline trimming cut 6 bases from V and 0 bases from J; bases unmatched to any gene: 2. The CDR3 reads CASRPSGGSYEQYF. The CDR3 DNA reads as TGTGCCAGCAGACCTAGCGGGGGCTCCTACGAGCAGTACTTC.

The V and J genes are TRBV4-2 and TRBJ1-2, with D tentatively TRBD1 (5 bases). CDR3 length: 14 amino acids. Trimming stripped 0 bases from V and 8 bases from J, with 13 bases between. Germline CDR1 is LGHNA and CDR2 is YNFKEQ. This CDR3 reads CASSQERQGRGYTF. The CDR3 nucleotides read TGTGCCAGCAGCCAAGAGAGGCAGGGACGGGGCTACACCTTC.

The chain carries TRBV4-1 and TRBJ1-1; D is undetermined. V was trimmed by 0 bases and J by 4 bases, leaving 9 bases between them. Germline lookup yields CDR1 MGHRA and CDR2 YSYEKL. The length of the CDR3 is 14 residues. This CDR3 reads CASSQEHRATEAFF. The CDR3 DNA is TGCGCCAGCAGCCAAGAGCATCGGGCCACTGAAGCTTTCTTT.

The rearrangement links TRBV28 to TRBJ2-1, with D perhaps assigned TRBD1 or TRBD2 (6 bases each). The germline V and J ends were trimmed by 1 base and 12 bases, with 16 bases remaining between them. Germline assignment: CDR1 MDHEN and CDR2 SYDVKM. The CDR3 is made up of 14 amino acids. The CDR3 region is CASSLYQGGFTQFF. Here the CDR3 DNA reads TGTGCCAGCAGTTTATACCAAGGGGGGTTTACGCAGTTCTTC.

J is TRBJ1-1 and V is TRBV18; 9 positions match TRBD1. The CDR3 consists of 14 residues. Per the germline V gene, CDR1 is KGHSH and CDR2 is LQKENI. The J segment lost 4 bases and the V segment lost 3 bases, leaving 3 bases of the junction unmatched. The CDR3 spells CASSPGQGATEAFF. In DNA form, the CDR3 reads TGTGCCAGCTCACCGGGACAGGGAGCCACTGAAGCTTTCTTT.

The chain employs TRBV2 and TRBJ2-7, with TRBD2 matching over 10 bases. Trimming took 10 bases from V and 7 from J; bases not matched to a gene: 4. This CDR3 has 11 amino acids. Germline V gives CDR1 SNHLY, CDR2 FYNNEI. The CDR3 loop is CATTSGFEQYF. In DNA form, the CDR3 reads TGTGCCACGACTAGCGGGTTTGAGCAGTACTTC.

J is TRBJ1-1 and V is TRBV6-5, with D unclear. The CDR3 runs to 14 residues. Trimming pared 6 bases from V and 8 bases from J, leaving 19 bases between. Germline V gene sequence: CDR1 MNHEY, CDR2 SVGAGI. The DNA for the CDR3 is TGTGCCAGCAGCCTAAGGGAGTCTCCCTCGGAAGCTTTCTTT. Protein: CASSLRESPSEAFF.

The chain uses TRBV19 and TRBJ2-1, with D possibly being TRBD2 (6 bases). The germline V gene encodes CDR1 LNHDA and CDR2 SQIVND (reference sequence). V lost 1 base, J lost 3 bases, and 10 bases lay in between. The CDR3 consists of 15 residues. CDR3: CASSIVGGLYNEQFF. In nucleotides, the CDR3 is TGTGCCAGTAGTATAGTTGGGGGACTCTACAATGAGCAGTTCTTC.

The genes are TRBV4-2 and TRBJ2-5; TRBD1 is a possible D gene (6 bases). Trimming removed 4 bases at V and 4 bases at J, with 16 bases between. This CDR3 region has 15 residues. CDR1 is LGHNA and CDR2 is YNFKEQ in the germline V gene. CDR3 nucleotide sequence: TGTGCCAGCAGCCCCTACTTGGGGGCCGGAGAGACCCAGTACTTC. As protein: CASSPYLGAGETQYF.

The chain carries TRBV28 and TRBJ1-2; 7 bases map to TRBD1. Unmatched junction bases numbered 4, after V lost 2 bases and J lost 4 bases. Germline V gene data show CDR1 as MDHEN and CDR2 as SYDVKM. The CDR3 runs 14 residues. DNA for the CDR3: TGTGCCAGCAGTTTAGGAGGGGGCAGCTATGGCTACACCTTC. Encoded protein: CASSLGGGSYGYTF.

CDR3: CASSQGLAGRVGQETQYF. In DNA, the CDR3 is TGCGCCAGCAGCCAGGGACTAGCGGGAAGGGTGGGGCAAGAGACCCAGTACTTC. The chain joins TRBV4-1 to TRBJ2-5, with 13 nucleotides matching TRBD2. This CDR3 region has 18 residues. Germline lookup yields CDR1 MGHRA and CDR2 YSYEKL. J lost 2 bases, V lost 3 bases, and 9 bases had no gene match.

The gene calls are TRBV30 and TRBJ1-3; the D gene is possibly TRBD1 (6 bases). This CDR3 has 17 residues. Germline-derived CDR1 and CDR2 are GTSNPN and SVGIG (reference sequence). Trimming stripped 2 bases from V and 0 bases from J, with 17 bases between. CDR3 residues: CAWSTKAGDRSGNTIYF. In DNA, the CDR3 is TGTGCCTGGAGTACTAAGGCAGGGGATCGCTCTGGAAACACCATATATTTT.

This chain joins TRBV19 and TRBJ1-4, with D possibly matching TRBD1 (6 bases). Germline V gene data show CDR1 as LNHDA and CDR2 as SQIVND (reference sequence). Trimming took 3 bases from V and 0 from J, leaving 14 bases between them. CDR3 length equals 17 residues. CDR3 protein: CASSIEGHAATNEKLFF. The CDR3 region has the DNA TGTGCCAGTAGTATTGAGGGACATGCCGCAACTAATGAAAAACTGTTTTTT.

This chain connects TRBV28 to TRBJ2-7, with D perhaps matching TRBD1 or TRBD2 (5 bases each). This CDR3 is built from 16 residues. V lost 2 bases to trimming and J lost 4 bases, with 18 bases between them. Per germline, CDR1 MDHEN and CDR2 SYDVKM. The CDR3 sequence: CASSLAGTHVRYEQYF. The CDR3 nucleotides are TGTGCCAGCAGTTTAGCCGGGACCCATGTGCGTTACGAGCAGTACTTC.

This clone counts as medium-sized. This chain joins TRBV14 and TRBJ1-1, with D tentatively TRBD1 (6 bases). The V end lost 1 base, the J end lost 2 bases, and 11 bases lay between the germline ends. CDR3 size: 15 residues. CDR1 and CDR2 (germline): SGHDN, FVKESK. The CDR3 protein is CASSQAGALNTEAFF. CDR3 coding DNA: TGTGCCAGCAGCCAAGCAGGGGCGTTAAACACTGAAGCTTTCTTT.

This clone was observed a few times. The CDR3 coding sequence is TGTGCCAGCAGCCGCTCGGAGGAAGGCTACACCTTC. Protein: CASSRSEEGYTF. The chain joins TRBV7-9 to TRBJ1-2, with no clear D. The CDR3 has 12 residues. Per the germline V gene, CDR1 is SEHNR and CDR2 is FQNEAQ (reference sequence). Trimming cost V 5 bases and J 8 bases, with 12 bases left between them.